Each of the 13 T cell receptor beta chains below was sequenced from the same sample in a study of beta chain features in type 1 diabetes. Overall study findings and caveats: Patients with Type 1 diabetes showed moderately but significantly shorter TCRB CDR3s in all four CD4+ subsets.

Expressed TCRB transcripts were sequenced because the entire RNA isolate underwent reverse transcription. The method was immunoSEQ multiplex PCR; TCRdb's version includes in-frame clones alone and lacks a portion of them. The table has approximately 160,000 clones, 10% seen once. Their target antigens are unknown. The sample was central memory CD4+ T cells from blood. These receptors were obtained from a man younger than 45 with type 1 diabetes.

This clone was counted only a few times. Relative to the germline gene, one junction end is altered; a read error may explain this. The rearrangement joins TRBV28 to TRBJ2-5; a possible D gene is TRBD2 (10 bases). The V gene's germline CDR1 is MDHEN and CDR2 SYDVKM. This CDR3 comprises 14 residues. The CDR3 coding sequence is TGCGGGACAGGGATCCGACTAGCGGGAGAGACCCAGTACTTC. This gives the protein CGTGIRLAGETQYF.

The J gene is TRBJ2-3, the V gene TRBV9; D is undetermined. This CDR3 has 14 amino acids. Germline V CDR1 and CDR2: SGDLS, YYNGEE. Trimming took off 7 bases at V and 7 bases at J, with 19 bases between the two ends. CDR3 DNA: TGTGCCAGCGCGGATCACTACGAACCGTATACGCAGTATTTT. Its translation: CASADHYEPYTQYF.

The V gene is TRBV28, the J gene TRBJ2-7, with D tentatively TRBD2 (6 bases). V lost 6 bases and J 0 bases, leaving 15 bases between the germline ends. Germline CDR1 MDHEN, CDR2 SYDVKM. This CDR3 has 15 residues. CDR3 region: CASSSPSVYSYEQYF. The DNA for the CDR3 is TGTGCCAGCAGCTCTCCTAGCGTATACTCCTACGAGCAGTACTTC.

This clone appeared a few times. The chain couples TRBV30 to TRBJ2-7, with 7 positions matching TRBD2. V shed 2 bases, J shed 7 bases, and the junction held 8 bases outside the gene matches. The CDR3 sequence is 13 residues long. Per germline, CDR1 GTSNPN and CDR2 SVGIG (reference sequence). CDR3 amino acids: CAWSKNSGWEQYF. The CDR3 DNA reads TGTGCCTGGAGTAAAAATAGCGGGTGGGAGCAGTACTTC.

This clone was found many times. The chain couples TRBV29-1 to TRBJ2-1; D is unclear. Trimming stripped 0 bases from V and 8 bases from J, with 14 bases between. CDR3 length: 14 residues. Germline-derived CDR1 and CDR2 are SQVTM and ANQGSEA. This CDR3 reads CSVEENVSEDEQFF. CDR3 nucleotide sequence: TGCAGCGTTGAAGAGAACGTCAGCGAGGATGAGCAGTTCTTC.

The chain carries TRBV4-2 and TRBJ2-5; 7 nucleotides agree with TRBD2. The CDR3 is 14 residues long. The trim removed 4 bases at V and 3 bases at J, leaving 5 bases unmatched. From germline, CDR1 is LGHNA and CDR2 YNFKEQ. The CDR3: CASSPTSVEETQYF. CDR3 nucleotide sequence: TGTGCCAGCAGCCCTACTAGCGTTGAAGAGACCCAGTACTTC.

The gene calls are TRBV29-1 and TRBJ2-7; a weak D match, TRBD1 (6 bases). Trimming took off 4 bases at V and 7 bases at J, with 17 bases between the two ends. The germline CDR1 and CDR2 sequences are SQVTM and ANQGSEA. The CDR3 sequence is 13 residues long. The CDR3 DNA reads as TGCAGCGTTGGTCGGGACACCACCGGAGAGCAGTACTTC. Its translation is CSVGRDTTGEQYF.

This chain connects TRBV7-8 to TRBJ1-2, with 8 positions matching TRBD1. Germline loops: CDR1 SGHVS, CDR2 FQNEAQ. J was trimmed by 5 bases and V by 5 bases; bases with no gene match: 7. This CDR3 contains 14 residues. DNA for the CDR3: TGTGCCAGCAGCGGACAGGGTTTTGGGTATGGCTACACCTTC. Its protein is CASSGQGFGYGYTF. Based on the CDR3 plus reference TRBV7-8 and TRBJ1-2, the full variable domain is GAGVSQSPRYKVAKRGQDVALRCDPISGHVSLFWYQQALGQGPEFLTYFQNEAQLDKSGLPSDRFFAERPEGSVSTLKIQRTQQEDSAVYLCASSGQGFGYGYTFGSGTRLTVV.

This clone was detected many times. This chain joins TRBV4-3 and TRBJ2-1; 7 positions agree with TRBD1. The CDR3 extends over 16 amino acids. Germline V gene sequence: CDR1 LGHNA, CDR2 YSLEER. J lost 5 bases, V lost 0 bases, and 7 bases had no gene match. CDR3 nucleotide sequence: TGCGCCAGCAGCCAAGATTATCCGACAGGGAACAATGAGCAGTTCTTC. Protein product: CASSQDYPTGNNEQFF.

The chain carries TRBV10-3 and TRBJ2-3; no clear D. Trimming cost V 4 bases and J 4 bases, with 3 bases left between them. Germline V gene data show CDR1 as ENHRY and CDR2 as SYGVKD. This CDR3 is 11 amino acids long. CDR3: CAISGADTQYF. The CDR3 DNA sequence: TGTGCCATCAGTGGCGCAGATACGCAGTATTTT.

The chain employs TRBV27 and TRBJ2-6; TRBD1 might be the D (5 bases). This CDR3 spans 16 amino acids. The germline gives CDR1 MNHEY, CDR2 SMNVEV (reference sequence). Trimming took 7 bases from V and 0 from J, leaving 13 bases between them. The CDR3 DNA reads TGTGCCAGCATCGCACAGGTCCACTCTGGGGCCAACGTCCTGACTTTC. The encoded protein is CASIAQVHSGANVLTF.

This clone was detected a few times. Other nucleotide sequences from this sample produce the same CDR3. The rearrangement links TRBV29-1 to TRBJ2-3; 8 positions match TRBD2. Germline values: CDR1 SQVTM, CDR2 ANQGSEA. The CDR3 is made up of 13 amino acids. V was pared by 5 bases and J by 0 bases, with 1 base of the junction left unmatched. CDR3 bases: TGCAGCGTTCGGGGGGGAAGCACAGATACGCAGTATTTT. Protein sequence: CSVRGGSTDTQYF.

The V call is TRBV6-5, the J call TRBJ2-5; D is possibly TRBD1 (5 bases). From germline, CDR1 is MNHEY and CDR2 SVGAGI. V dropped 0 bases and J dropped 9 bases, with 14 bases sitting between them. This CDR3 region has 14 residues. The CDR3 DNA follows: TGTGCCAGCAGTTACTCCCTCTTAGGGGTGCCCCAGTACTTC. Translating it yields CASSYSLLGVPQYF.